This T cell receptor beta chain was recorded in a study of T cells in pancreatic ductal adenocarcinoma. The study, taken as a whole, reports: Tumor samples had fewer productive templates and 6.5 to 10-fold fewer unique clonotypes than blood. Mean clonality was approximately 0.1 in tumors and approximately 0.072 in blood, not significantly different.

Selected pancreatic ductal adenocarcinoma patients had undergone surgery without neoadjuvant therapy. With respect to this clone: The antigen remains undetermined.

Libraries were prepared by immunoSEQ multiplex PCR; TCRdb keeps only in-frame clonotypes and omits some of them. The sample holds about 98,000 clones, 90% to 95% seen once. Source material: PBMCs. The receptor's source is a human donor with pancreatic ductal adenocarcinoma.

CDR3 in DNA: TGTGCCAGCAGCGGGTGGATCGTACCTAACTATGGCTACACCTTC. Protein sequence: CASSGWIVPNYGYTF. The chain is built from TRBV28 and TRBJ1-2; no definite D call. The germline V and J ends were trimmed by 6 bases and 0 bases, with 14 bases remaining between them. CDR1 is MDHEN and CDR2 is SYDVKM in the germline V gene. The CDR3 spans 15 residues.